The rows below give T cell receptor beta chains drawn from one sample of a study of blood T cell repertoires in COVID-19. Clones were sequenced by immunoSEQ multiplex PCR, and TCRdb holds only the in-frame ones, with some missing. The profile shows 280,000 or so clones, roughly 90% of them singletons. The sample taken for sequencing was PBMCs or T cells enriched from blood (not recorded which). These receptors were taken from a woman under 30 with acute COVID-19. CDR3s include the opening cysteine and the closing phenylalanine or tryptophan. The D gene is left open where the match is weak. Size values are once, few and many counts, or a class for expanded clones, and some rows have none.

TRBV15,TRBJ1-6,NA,NA,TGTGCCACCAGCAGAGACGGGTCAGATAATTCACCCCTCCACTTT,CATSRDGSDNSPLHF
TRBV6-5,TRBJ2-5,NA,NA,TGTGCCAGCAGCTTCGACAGGCTTGAGGGAGAGACCCAGTACTTC,CASSFDRLEGETQYF
TRBV7-9,TRBJ2-1,NA,TRBD2,TGTGCCAGCAGCTTGCTGCTAGCGGGACTCTACAATGAGCAGTTCTTC,CASSLLLAGLYNEQFF
TRBV7-9,TRBJ2-1,NA,TRBD2,TGTGCCAGCAGCCGATACGAGATTATAGCGGGAGAGGCTGAGCAGTTCTTC,CASSRYEIIAGEAEQFF
TRBV7-6,TRBJ2-7,NA,TRBD1,TGTGCCAGCAGCCCCCAAAACCAAGGGGGCTTCAACGAGCAGTACTTC,CASSPQNQGGFNEQYF
TRBV28,TRBJ2-1,NA,NA,TGTGCCAGCAGTAGCACCCCAATAGCGGTCTCCTACAATGAGCAGTTCTTC,CASSSTPIAVSYNEQFF
TRBV27,TRBJ1-4,NA,NA,TGTGCCAGCAGTTTATCGTTCGGCGGAATTAATGAAAAACTGTTTTTT,CASSLSFGGINEKLFF
TRBV12-3/TRBV12-4,TRBJ2-7,NA,NA,TGTGCCAGCAGTTCGGGGTTGAGCGAGCAGTACTTC,CASSSGLSEQYF
TRBV18,TRBJ2-5,once,TRBD1,TGTGCCAGCTCCCCGACAGGGGGAATGGAGACCCAGTACTTC,CASSPTGGMETQYF
TRBV6-1,TRBJ1-4,NA,TRBD1,TGTGCCAGCAGTGAATCGGCAGGGGGCGGTGAAAAACTGTTTTTT,CASSESAGGGEKLFF
TRBV11-2,TRBJ1-1,NA,TRBD1,TGTGCCAGCAGCTTACGGACAGGAATGAACACTGAAGCTTTCTTT,CASSLRTGMNTEAFF
TRBV3-1/TRBV3-2,TRBJ2-1,NA,TRBD2,TGTGCCAGCACCCGCAAGGTCCAAACAGGACTAGCGGGCAAGAGCTCCTACAATGAGCAGTTCTTC,CASTRKVQTGLAGKSSYNEQFF
TRBV28,TRBJ1-1,NA,NA,TGTGCCAGCAGTTTACTTTCAGTCATCACTGAAGCTTTCTTT,CASSLLSVITEAFF
TRBV7-8,TRBJ2-3,NA,TRBD2,TGTGCCAGCAGCTTATGGACTAGCGGGATACGGGATACGCAGTATTTT,CASSLWTSGIRDTQYF
TRBV4-1,TRBJ2-3,NA,TRBD2,TGCGCCAGCAGCCAAGATCTACTAGCGTTTGTCACAGATACGCAGTATTTT,CASSQDLLAFVTDTQYF
TRBV7-9,TRBJ1-4,NA,NA,TGTGCCAGCAGCCCGCAGGGGAGAAGTGAAAAACTGTTTTTT,CASSPQGRSEKLFF
TRBV28,TRBJ1-5,NA,TRBD1,TGTGCCAGCCTGAGGACAGGTACTCAGCCCCAGCATTTT,CASLRTGTQPQHF
TRBV18,TRBJ2-7,NA,TRBD2,TGTGCCAGCTCACAAACCAAGGGACTAGCCAAGGACGAGCAGTACTTC,CASSQTKGLAKDEQYF
TRBV28,TRBJ1-2,NA,NA,TGTGCCAGTCGGGGTGTTAACTATGGCTACACCTTC,CASRGVNYGYTF
TRBV9,TRBJ1-3,NA,NA,TGTGCCAGCAGCGTAGAGCCCACTGCTGGAAACACCATATATTTT,CASSVEPTAGNTIYF
TRBV11-2,TRBJ2-3,NA,NA,TGTGCCAGCAGGAGCAACGGGAGACGGGATACGCAGTATTTT,CASRSNGRRDTQYF
TRBV12-5,TRBJ1-5,once,TRBD1,TGTGCTAGTGGTTTAGGGACAGGGCCTTCATCGACCCAGCATTTT,CASGLGTGPSSTQHF
TRBV27,TRBJ2-1,NA,NA,TGTGCCAGCAGTTTCCGGGGCTCCTACAATGAGCAGTTCTTC,CASSFRGSYNEQFF
TRBV19,TRBJ1-4,NA,TRBD1,TGTGCCAGTAGTACCGGACAGGGAGGAGAAAAACTGTTTTTT,CASSTGQGGEKLFF
TRBV7-9,TRBJ2-3,NA,NA,TGTGCCAGCATCCGCGGCAGTCTTAGCACAGATACGCAGTATTTT,CASIRGSLSTDTQYF
TRBV5-1,TRBJ1-4,NA,TRBD1,TGCGCCAGCAGCCCGACAGGGCGAAGGGATGAAAAACTGTTTTTT,CASSPTGRRDEKLFF
TRBV5-4,TRBJ1-4,NA,NA,TGTGCCACCCAAATTAGGGGCAATGAAAAACTGTTTTTT,CATQIRGNEKLFF
TRBV5-4,TRBJ2-2,NA,NA,TGTGCCAGCAGTTTTGGGACATATAACACCGGGGAGCTGTTTTTT,CASSFGTYNTGELFF
TRBV7-2,TRBJ2-5,NA,TRBD2,TGTGCCAGCAGCCTCAGCGGGAGGGAGGTGTGGGAGACCCAGTACTTC,CASSLSGREVWETQYF
TRBV27,TRBJ2-5,NA,NA,TGTGCCAGCAGTTTATCGGCAGGTTTATGGGAGACCCAGTACTTC,CASSLSAGLWETQYF
TRBV19,TRBJ1-1,once,NA,TGTGCCAGTAGTATCTTTCAGGGTTCCACTGAAGCTTTCTTT,CASSIFQGSTEAFF
TRBV5-1,TRBJ2-2,once,NA,TGCGCCAGCAGCCCCTGGACAGTCACCGGGGAGCTGTTTTTT,CASSPWTVTGELFF
TRBV4-1,TRBJ1-5,NA,NA,TGCGCCAGCAGCTGGGACTTCTATCAGCCCCAGCATTTT,CASSWDFYQPQHF
TRBV2,TRBJ2-7,NA,TRBD2,TGTGCCAGCAGTTGGCCAGCGGGAGTTTACGAGCAGTACTTC,CASSWPAGVYEQYF
TRBV5-1,TRBJ2-1,NA,TRBD2,TGCGCCAGCAGCTTTAGGCGAGCGGGAGAGGGCAATGAGCAGTTCTTC,CASSFRRAGEGNEQFF
TRBV5-4,TRBJ1-3,once,NA,TGTGCCAGCAGCAGCGCTCGCTCTGGAAACACCATATATTTT,CASSSARSGNTIYF
TRBV5-1,TRBJ1-1,NA,TRBD1,TGCGCCAGCTCCGGACAGGGTGCCGAAGCTTTCTTT,CASSGQGAEAFF
TRBV4-3,TRBJ2-7,NA,TRBD2,TGCGCCAGCAGCCAAGTAGCGGGAGGTGAATCCTACGAGCAGTACTTC,CASSQVAGGESYEQYF
TRBV5-6,TRBJ2-4,NA,TRBD2,TGTGCCAGCAGCCCGAGGGGTAGCGGGAGAGCTTCAGCCAAAAACATTCAGTACTTC,CASSPRGSGRASAKNIQYF
TRBV30,TRBJ2-7,NA,NA,TGTGCCTGGAATCCCCAGGGAACAGGCGAGCAGTACTTC,CAWNPQGTGEQYF
TRBV11-3,TRBJ2-1,few,NA,TGTGCCAGCAGCTTAGAACAGGATCGTGAGCAGTTCTTC,CASSLEQDREQFF
TRBV4-1,TRBJ2-5,NA,TRBD1,TGCGCCAGCAGCCAAGCGGGACAGGGGAACCAAGAGACCCAGTACTTC,CASSQAGQGNQETQYF
TRBV6-6,TRBJ2-7,NA,NA,TGTGCCAGCAGTTACGGGGGGTCTAACGAGCAGTACTTC,CASSYGGSNEQYF
TRBV27,TRBJ2-7,NA,NA,TGTGCCAGCAGTCCCCTTTCGGGTTTCTACGAGCAGTACTTC,CASSPLSGFYEQYF
TRBV15,TRBJ2-1,NA,NA,TGTGCCACCAGCACCCGAGAGTACGATATCCCTAGCCTGAGTGGGCATACCTACAATGAGCAGTTCTTC,CATSTREYDIPSLSGHTYNEQFF
TRBV18,TRBJ1-5,NA,NA,TGTGCCAGCTCACCCGAAGGGGGCAATCAGCCCCAGCATTTT,CASSPEGGNQPQHF
TRBV7-9,TRBJ2-7,NA,NA,TGTGCCAGCACTGGGGGGAAGGGCCCTGACGAGCAGTACTTC,CASTGGKGPDEQYF
TRBV6-4,TRBJ2-5,NA,TRBD2,TGTGCCAGCAGTGAGTCTAGCGGGGGACAAGAGACCCAGTACTTC,CASSESSGGQETQYF
TRBV29-1,TRBJ2-3,once,TRBD1,TGCAGCGTCTCCGGGACAGGGAGCACAGATACGCAGTATTTT,CSVSGTGSTDTQYF
TRBV6-5,TRBJ2-1,few,TRBD2,TGTGCCAGCAGGCTAGCGGGAGGGCCTTACAATGAGCAGTTCTTC,CASRLAGGPYNEQFF
TRBV28,TRBJ1-2,NA,NA,TGTGCCAGCTACGGGGTGGGGAAGGGCTACACCTTC,CASYGVGKGYTF
TRBV15,TRBJ2-7,NA,NA,TGTGCCACCAGCCCTCGGAGCCGGAACGAGCAGTACTTC,CATSPRSRNEQYF
TRBV11-1,TRBJ1-2,NA,TRBD1,TGTGCCAGCAGCGCGGGGGACAGGGGGCGAGGCTACACCTTC,CASSAGDRGRGYTF
TRBV28,TRBJ1-4,NA,NA,TGTGCCAGCAGTTTAAACCGGGGAGAACTGTTTTTT,CASSLNRGELFF
TRBV11-3,TRBJ2-2,few,NA,TGTGCCAGCAGCTCCTACTTAAGTGCCGGGGAGCTGTTTTTT,CASSSYLSAGELFF
TRBV28,TRBJ1-1,NA,NA,TGTGCCAGCCGCGAATATACAGGGCGGGAGACTGAAGCTTTCTTT,CASREYTGRETEAFF
TRBV27,TRBJ2-7,NA,TRBD2,TGTGCCAGCAGTGAAGACCTAGCGGGTCGGTACGAGCAGTACTTC,CASSEDLAGRYEQYF
TRBV2,TRBJ2-7,NA,TRBD1,TGTGCCAGCCAGACAGGGTACAACGAGCAGTACTTC,CASQTGYNEQYF
TRBV27,TRBJ2-7,NA,TRBD1,TGTGCCAGCAGTTTATCGGGGGCAGGGGGCTACGAGCAGTACTTC,CASSLSGAGGYEQYF